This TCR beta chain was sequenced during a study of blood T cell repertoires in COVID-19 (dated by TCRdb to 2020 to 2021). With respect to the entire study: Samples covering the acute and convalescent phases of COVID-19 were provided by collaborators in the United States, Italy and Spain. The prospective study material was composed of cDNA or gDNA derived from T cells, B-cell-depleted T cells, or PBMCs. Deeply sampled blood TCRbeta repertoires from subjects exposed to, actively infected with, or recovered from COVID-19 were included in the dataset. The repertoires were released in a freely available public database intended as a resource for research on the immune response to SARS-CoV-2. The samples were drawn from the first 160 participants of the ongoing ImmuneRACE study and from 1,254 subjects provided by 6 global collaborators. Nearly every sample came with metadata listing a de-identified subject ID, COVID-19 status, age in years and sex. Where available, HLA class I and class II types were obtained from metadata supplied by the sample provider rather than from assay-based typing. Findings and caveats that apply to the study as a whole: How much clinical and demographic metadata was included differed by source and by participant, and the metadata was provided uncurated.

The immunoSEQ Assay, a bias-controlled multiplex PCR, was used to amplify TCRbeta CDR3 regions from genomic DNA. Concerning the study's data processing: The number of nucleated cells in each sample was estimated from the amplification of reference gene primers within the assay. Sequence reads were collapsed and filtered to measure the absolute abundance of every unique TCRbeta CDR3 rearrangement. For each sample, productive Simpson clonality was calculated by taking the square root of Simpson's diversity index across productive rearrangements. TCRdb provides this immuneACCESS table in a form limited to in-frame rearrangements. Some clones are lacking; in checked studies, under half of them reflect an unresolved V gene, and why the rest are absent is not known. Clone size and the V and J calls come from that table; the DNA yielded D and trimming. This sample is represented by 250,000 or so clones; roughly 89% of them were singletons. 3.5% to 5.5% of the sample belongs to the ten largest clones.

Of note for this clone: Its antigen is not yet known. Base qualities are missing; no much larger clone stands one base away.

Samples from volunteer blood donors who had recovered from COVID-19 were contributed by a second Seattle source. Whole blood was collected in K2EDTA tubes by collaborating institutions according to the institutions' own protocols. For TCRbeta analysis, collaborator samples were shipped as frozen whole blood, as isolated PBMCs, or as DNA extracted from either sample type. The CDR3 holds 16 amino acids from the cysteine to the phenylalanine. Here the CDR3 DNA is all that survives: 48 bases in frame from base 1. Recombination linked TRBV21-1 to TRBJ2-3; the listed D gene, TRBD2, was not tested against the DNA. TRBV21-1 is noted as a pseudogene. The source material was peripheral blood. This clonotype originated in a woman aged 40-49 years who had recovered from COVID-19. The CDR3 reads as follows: CASSKCTAGCTDTQYF. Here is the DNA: TGTGCCAGCAGCAAATGTACAGCGGGATGCACAGATACGCAGTATTTT.